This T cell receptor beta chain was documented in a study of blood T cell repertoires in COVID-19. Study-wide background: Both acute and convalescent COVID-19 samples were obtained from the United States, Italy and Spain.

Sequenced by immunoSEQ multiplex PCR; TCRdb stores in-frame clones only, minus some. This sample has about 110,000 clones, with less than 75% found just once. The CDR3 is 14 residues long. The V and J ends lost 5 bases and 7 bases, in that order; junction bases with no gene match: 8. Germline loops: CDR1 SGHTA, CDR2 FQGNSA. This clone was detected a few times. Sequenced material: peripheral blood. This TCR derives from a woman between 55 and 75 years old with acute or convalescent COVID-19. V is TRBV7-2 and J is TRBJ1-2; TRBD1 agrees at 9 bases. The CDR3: CASSPAGTGFGYTF. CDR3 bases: TGTGCCAGCAGCCCAGCCGGGACAGGGTTTGGCTACACCTTC.